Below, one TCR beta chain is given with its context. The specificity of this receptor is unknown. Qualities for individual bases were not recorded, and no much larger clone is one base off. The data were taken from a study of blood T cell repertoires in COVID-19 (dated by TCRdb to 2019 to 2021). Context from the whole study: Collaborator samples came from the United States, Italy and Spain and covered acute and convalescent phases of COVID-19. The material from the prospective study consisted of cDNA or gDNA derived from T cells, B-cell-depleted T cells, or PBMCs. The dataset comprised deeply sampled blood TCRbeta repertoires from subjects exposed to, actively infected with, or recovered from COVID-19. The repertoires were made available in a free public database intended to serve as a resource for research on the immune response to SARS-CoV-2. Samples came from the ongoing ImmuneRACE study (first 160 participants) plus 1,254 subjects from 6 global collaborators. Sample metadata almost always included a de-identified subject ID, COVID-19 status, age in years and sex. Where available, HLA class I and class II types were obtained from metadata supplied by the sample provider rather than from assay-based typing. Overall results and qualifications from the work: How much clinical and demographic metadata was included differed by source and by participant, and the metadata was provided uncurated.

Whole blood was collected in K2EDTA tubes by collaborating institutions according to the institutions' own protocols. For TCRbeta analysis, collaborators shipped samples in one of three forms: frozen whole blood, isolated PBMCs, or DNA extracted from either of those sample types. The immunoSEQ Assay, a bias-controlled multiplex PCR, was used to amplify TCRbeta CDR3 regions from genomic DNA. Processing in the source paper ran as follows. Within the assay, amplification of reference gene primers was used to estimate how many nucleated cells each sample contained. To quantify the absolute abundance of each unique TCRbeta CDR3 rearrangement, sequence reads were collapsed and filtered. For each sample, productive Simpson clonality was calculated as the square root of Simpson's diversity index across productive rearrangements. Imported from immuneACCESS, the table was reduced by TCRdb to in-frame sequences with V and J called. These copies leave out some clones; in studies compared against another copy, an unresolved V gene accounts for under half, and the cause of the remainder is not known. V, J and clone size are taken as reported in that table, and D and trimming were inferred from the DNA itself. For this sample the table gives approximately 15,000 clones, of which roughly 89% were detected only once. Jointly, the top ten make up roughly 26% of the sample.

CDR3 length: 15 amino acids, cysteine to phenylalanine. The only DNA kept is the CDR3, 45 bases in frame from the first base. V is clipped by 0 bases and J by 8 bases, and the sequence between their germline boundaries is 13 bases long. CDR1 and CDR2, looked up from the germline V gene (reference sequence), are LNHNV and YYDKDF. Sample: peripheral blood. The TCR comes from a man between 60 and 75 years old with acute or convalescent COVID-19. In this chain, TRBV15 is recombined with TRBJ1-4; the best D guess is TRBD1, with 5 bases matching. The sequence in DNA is TGTGCCACCAGCAGAGATCTGGGCCGGGGGGAAAAACTGTTTTTT. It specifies CATSRDLGRGEKLFF. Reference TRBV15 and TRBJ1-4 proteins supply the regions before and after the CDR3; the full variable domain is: DAMVIQNPRYQVTQFGKPVTLSCSQTLNHNVMYWYQQKSSQAPKLLFHYYDKDFNNEADTPDNFQSRRPNTSFCFLDIRSPGLGDTAMYLCATSRDLGRGEKLFFGSGTQLSVL.